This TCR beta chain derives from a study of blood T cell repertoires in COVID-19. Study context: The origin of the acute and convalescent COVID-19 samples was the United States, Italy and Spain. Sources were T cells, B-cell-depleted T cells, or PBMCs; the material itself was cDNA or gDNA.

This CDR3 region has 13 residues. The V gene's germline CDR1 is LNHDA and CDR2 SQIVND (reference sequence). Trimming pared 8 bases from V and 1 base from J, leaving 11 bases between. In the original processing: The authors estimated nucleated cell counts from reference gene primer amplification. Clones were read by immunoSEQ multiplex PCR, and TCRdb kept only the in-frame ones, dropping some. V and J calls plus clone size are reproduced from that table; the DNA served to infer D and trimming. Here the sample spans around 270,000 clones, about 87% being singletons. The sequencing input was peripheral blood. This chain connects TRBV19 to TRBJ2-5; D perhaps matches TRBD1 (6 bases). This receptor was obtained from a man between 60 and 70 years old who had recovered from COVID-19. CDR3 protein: CASSTGIQETQYF. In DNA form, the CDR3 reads TGTGCCAGTTCTACAGGGATCCAAGAGACCCAGTACTTC.